This TCR beta chain was retrieved from a study of beta chain features in type 1 diabetes. About this clone itself: What it binds is unknown.

Study observations and caveats: Researchers report that Type 1 diabetes patients had moderately but significantly shorter TCRB CDR3s across all four CD4+ subsets.

The sequenced template was cDNA made from the entire isolated RNA. Only in-frame clones appear in the TCRdb table, and some are missing; sequencing was by immunoSEQ multiplex PCR. This table holds hundreds of thousands of clones, about 14% found once. Trimming took off 3 bases at V and 4 bases at J, with 10 bases between the two ends. This CDR3 spans 13 amino acids. Germline values: CDR1 ENHRY, CDR2 SYGVKD. Donors contributed one heparinised blood draw apiece, averaging about 116 mL. Sequencing used naive CD4+ T cells from blood. The sequence was collected from a man younger than 30 with type 1 diabetes. The chain couples TRBV10-3 to TRBJ2-7; a possible D gene is TRBD2 (5 bases). CDR3 sequence: CAISDNRLYEQYF. In nucleotides, the CDR3 is TGTGCCATCAGTGATAACAGACTATACGAGCAGTACTTC.